Reported below is one TCR beta chain. These data are taken from a study of control samples from healthy donors and cancer patients. Profiled with immunoSEQ multiplex PCR; TCRdb holds only in-frame clones, not every one. Among approximately 30,000 clones listed, roughly 89% were seen once. The material sequenced was PBMCs. The receptor comes from a middle-aged woman with lung cancer.

The CDR3: CASKPKPRGDYGNEQFF. Written as DNA, the CDR3 is TGTGCCAGTAAGCCTAAACCCCGGGGGGATTATGGGAATGAGCAGTTCTTC. The chain combines TRBV19 with TRBJ2-1; 7 bases are shared with TRBD2. V was pared by 7 bases and J by 7 bases, with 19 bases of the junction left unmatched. This CDR3 is built from 17 residues. Germline V gives CDR1 LNHDA, CDR2 SQIVND (reference sequence).